This T cell receptor beta chain came from a study of T cell clones after liver transplantation. This table comes from immunoSEQ multiplex PCR, and its TCRdb copy is limited to in-frame clones, with some not included. The table includes around 35,000 clones, around 94% detected once. The CDR3 totals 15 residues. Germline CDR1 and CDR2: SGHRS and YFSETQ. Trimming at V came to 5 bases and at J to 8 bases, leaving 12 bases not matched to a gene. This clonotype originated in a human patient who received a liver transplant. The graft donor may account for some of the T cells. Sequencing was performed on CD8+ T cells from blood, taken 12 months after liver transplant. The chain recombines TRBV5-1 with TRBJ2-2, with 7 bases matching TRBD2. The CDR3 protein is CASSFAAPGLGELFF. The CDR3 nucleotides read TGCGCCAGCAGTTTCGCCGCACCGGGACTAGGGGAGCTGTTTTTT.